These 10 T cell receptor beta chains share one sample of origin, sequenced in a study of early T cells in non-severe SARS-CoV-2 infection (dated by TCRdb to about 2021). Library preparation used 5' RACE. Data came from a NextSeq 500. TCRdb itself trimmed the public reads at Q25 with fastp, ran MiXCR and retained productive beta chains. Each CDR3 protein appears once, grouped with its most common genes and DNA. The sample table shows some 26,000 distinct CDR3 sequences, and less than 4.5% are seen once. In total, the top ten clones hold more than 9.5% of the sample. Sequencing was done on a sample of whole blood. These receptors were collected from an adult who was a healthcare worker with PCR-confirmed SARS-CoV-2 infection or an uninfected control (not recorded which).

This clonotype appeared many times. CDR3 in DNA: TGTGCCAGTAGTCCCGGGAGTTCGAGGAACCAAGAGACCCAGTACTTC. Amino acids: CASSPGSSRNQETQYF. The chain is built from TRBV19 and TRBJ2-5, with D tentatively TRBD2 (6 bases). Trimming removed 5 bases from V and 0 bases from J, with 16 bases in between. The length of the CDR3 is 16 residues. Germline CDR1 and CDR2: LNHDA and SQIVND (reference sequence).

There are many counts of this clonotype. The CDR3: CASSFRGGQPQHF. The CDR3 DNA reads TGTGCCAGCAGTTTCCGGGGGGGTCAGCCCCAGCATTTT. V usage is TRBV27 and J usage is TRBJ1-5; maybe TRBD1 (5 bases). Per germline, CDR1 MNHEY and CDR2 SMNVEV (reference sequence). CDR3 length: 13 amino acids. Deletions cut 3 bases from V and 6 bases from J, with 9 bases between.

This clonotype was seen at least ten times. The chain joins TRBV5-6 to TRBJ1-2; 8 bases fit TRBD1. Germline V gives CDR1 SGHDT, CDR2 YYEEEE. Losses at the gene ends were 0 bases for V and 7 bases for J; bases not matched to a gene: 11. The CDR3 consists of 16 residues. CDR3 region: CASSLVGQGAGSGYTF. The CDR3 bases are TGTGCCAGCAGCTTGGTCGGACAGGGTGCCGGGAGTGGCTACACCTTC. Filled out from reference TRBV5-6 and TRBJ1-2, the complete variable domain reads DAGVTQSPTHLIKTRGQQVTLRCSPKSGHDTVSWYQQALGQGPQFIFQYYEEEERQRGNFPDRFSGHQFPNYSSELNVNALLLGDSALYLCASSLVGQGAGSGYTFGSGTRLTVV.

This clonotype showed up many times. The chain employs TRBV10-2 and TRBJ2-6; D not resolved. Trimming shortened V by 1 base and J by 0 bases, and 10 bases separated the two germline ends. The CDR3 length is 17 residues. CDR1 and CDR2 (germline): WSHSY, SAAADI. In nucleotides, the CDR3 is TGCGCCAGCAGTGAGTTTCAGCCCTCCTCTGGGGCCAACGTCCTGACTTTC. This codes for CASSEFQPSSGANVLTF.

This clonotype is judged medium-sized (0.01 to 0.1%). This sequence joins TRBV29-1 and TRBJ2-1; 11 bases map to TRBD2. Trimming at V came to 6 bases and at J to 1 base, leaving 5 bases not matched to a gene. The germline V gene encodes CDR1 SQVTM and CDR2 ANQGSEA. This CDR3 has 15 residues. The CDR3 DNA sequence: TGCAGCGTGCGGACTAGCGGGTTGTCCTACAATGAGCAGTTCTTC. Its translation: CSVRTSGLSYNEQFF.

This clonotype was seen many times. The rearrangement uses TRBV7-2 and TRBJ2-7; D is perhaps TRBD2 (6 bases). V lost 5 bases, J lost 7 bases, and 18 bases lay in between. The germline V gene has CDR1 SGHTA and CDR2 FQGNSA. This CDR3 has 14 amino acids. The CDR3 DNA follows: TGTGCCAGCAGCCAAATCGGAGGGTTGGGAGAGCAGTACGTC. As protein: CASSQIGGLGEQYV.

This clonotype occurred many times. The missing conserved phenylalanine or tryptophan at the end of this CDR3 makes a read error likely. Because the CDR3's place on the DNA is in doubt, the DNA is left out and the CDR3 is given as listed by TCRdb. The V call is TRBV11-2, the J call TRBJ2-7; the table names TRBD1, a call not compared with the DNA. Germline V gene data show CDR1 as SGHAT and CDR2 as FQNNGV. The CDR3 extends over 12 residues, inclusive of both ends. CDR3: CASSFGGPRLFL.

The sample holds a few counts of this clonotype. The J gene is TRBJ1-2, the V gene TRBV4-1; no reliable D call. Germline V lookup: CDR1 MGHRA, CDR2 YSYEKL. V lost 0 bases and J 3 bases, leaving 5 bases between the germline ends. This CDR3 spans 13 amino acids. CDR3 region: CASSQDLYYGYTF. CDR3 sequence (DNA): TGCGCCAGCAGCCAAGACCTTTACTATGGCTACACCTTC.

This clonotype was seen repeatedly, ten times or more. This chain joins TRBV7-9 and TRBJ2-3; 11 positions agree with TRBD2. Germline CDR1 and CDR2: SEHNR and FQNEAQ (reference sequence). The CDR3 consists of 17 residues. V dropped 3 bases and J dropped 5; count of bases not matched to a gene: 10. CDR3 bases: TGTGCCAGCAGCTTCAGGACTAGCGGGCGCTTGGGAGATACGCAGTATTTT. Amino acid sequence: CASSFRTSGRLGDTQYF.

In DNA form, the CDR3 reads TGTGCCAGCAGCCATAGCGTCACTGAAGCTTTCTTT. Translation: CASSHSVTEAFF. The chain combines TRBV14 with TRBJ1-1; D gene ambiguous. Germline CDR1 SGHDN, CDR2 FVKESK. The CDR3 totals 12 residues. Between the trimmed V and J ends, which lost 3 bases and 4 bases, there was a span of 6 bases.